The 8 T cell receptor beta chains reported below all come from one sample, sequenced in a study of breast tumors, draining lymph nodes, adjacent tissues. TCRdb fed the multiplex PCR reads into MiXCR, producing one record per CDR3 protein. This sample has 15,000 or so distinct CDR3 sequences, with 40% to 50% found just once. The sequenced sample consisted of tumor-adjacent breast tissue. These receptors were obtained from a female donor with breast cancer. Some clones in this sample may be carry-over from other donors' samples.

By share, this clonotype counts as medium-sized. The chain recombines TRBV7-9 with TRBJ2-2, with 7 bases aligning to TRBD2. The germline V gene encodes CDR1 SEHNR and CDR2 FQNEAQ (reference sequence). The trim removed 3 bases at V and 4 bases at J, leaving 5 bases unmatched. This CDR3 comprises 15 residues. DNA for the CDR3: TGTGCCAGCAGCTTCGGCGGGGGACCCACCGGGGAGCTGTTTTTT. Translating it yields CASSFGGGPTGELFF.

The chain has TRBV20-1 and TRBJ2-1, with 7 bases matching TRBD1. The germline CDR1 and CDR2 sequences are DFQATT and SNEGSKA (reference sequence). The CDR3 sequence is 14 residues long. V was pared by 2 bases and J by 9 bases, with 10 bases of the junction left unmatched. CDR3 nucleotide sequence: TGCAGTGCTAGAAGGGGAACCTACAGGGGTGAGCAGTTCTTC. Protein: CSARRGTYRGEQFF.

This clonotype is labeled as medium-sized (0.01 to 0.1%). V and J are TRBV7-9 and TRBJ2-2, with D unclear. This CDR3 has 13 amino acids. V was shortened by 10 bases and J by 0 bases, with 9 bases between the two germline ends. Germline-derived CDR1 and CDR2 are SEHNR and FQNEAQ (reference sequence). The CDR3: CATEESNTGELFF. The CDR3 coding sequence is TGTGCCACTGAGGAATCGAACACCGGGGAGCTGTTTTTT.

By share, this clonotype counts as large (0.1 to 1%). The CDR3 region is CAVETDRISGNTIYF. The CDR3 DNA follows: TGTGCCGTAGAGACTGACAGAATCTCTGGAAACACCATATATTTT. The rearrangement uses TRBV19 and TRBJ1-3; D might be TRBD1 (5 bases). Per germline, CDR1 LNHDA and CDR2 SQIVND (reference sequence). The CDR3 sequence is 15 residues long. V lost 11 bases and J lost 0, with 17 bases in between.

Points on this clonotype: The CDR3 ends on some other residue instead of the conserved phenylalanine or tryptophan, so this is likely a read error. No DNA is shown, since the ends of the CDR3 on it are uncertain; the CDR3 is the one TCRdb lists. The chain joins TRBV5-1 to TRBJ2-3; TRBD2 was called by the table and not checked on the DNA. Germline assignment: CDR1 SGHRS and CDR2 YFSETQ. The CDR3 is made up of 24 amino acids, end residues included. The chain's CDR3 is CASSFGQSYEQYFGPGSGRPPPIN.

This clonotype is judged medium-sized (0.01 to 0.1%). J is TRBJ2-1 and V is TRBV15, with no clear D. This CDR3 comprises 17 residues. V was pared by 0 bases and J by 5 bases, with 17 bases between. Germline V CDR1 and CDR2: LNHNV, YYDKDF (reference sequence). The DNA of the CDR3 is TGTGCCACCAGCAGAGATTTCCGGCAGGTCGGTAACAATGAGCAGTTCTTC. Protein product: CATSRDFRQVGNNEQFF.

A word on this clonotype: A junction boundary mismatches the germline segment, possibly from a read error. This chain links TRBV7-2 with TRBJ2-7, with D tentatively TRBD1 (6 bases). The CDR3 consists of 14 residues. Germline V lookup: CDR1 SGHTA, CDR2 FQGNSA. The CDR3 here is CASSTGSHSYGQYF. The CDR3 DNA is TGTGCCAGCAGCACAGGGTCCCACTCCTACGGGCAGTACTTC.

Only one count was recorded for this clonotype. The gene calls are TRBV5-4 and TRBJ1-2, with 8 bases that match TRBD1. Germline assignment: CDR1 SGHNT and CDR2 YYREEE (reference sequence). With V trimmed by 5 bases and J by 3 bases, 9 bases remained unmatched. The CDR3 totals 15 residues. CDR3 sequence: CASRDPGQAHYGYTF. DNA for the CDR3: TGTGCCAGCAGGGATCCGGGACAGGCACACTATGGCTACACCTTC.